These 30 T cell receptor beta chains share one sample of origin, sequenced in a study of T-cell memory formation after mild COVID-19. MiXCR, run by TCRdb on the 5' RACE reads, gives a single entry per CDR3 protein. Counted here are hundreds of thousands of distinct CDR3 sequences, 20% occurring once; the ten biggest clones make up 8.4%. Sequenced input: PBMCs or a T cell subset sorted from them (not recorded which). All receptors derive from an adult woman who had mild COVID-19 (a few samples of this study predate the infection). Cell type and time point are not known.

The chain joins TRBV9 to TRBJ2-3, with a tentative D call TRBD2 (6 bases). The V gene's germline CDR1 is SGDLS and CDR2 YYNGEE. The CDR3 runs to 15 residues. V was cut by 4 bases and J by 5 bases, with 17 bases left in between. The CDR3 protein is CASSLFGGTGDTQYF. The DNA of the CDR3 is TGTGCCAGCAGCCTCTTTGGGGGGACGGGAGATACGCAGTATTTT. The full variable domain, with the rest looked up from reference TRBV9 and TRBJ2-3, is DSGVTQTPKHLITATGQRVTLRCSPRSGDLSVYWYQQSLDQGLQFLIQYYNGEERAKGNILERFSAQQFPDLHSELNLSSLELGDSALYFCASSLFGGTGDTQYFGPGTRLTVL.

This clonotype occurred many times. The chain uses TRBV6-5 and TRBJ2-1, with D possibly being TRBD1 or TRBD2 (5 bases each). The germline V gene has CDR1 MNHEY and CDR2 SVGAGI. CDR3 size: 15 residues. The V gene lost 2 bases and the J gene lost 5 bases, with 13 bases spanning the gap. The CDR3 here is CASSYRWDPDNEQFF. The CDR3 DNA reads as TGTGCCAGCAGTTACCGGTGGGACCCCGACAATGAGCAGTTCTTC.

This clonotype was seen only a few times. This rearrangement joins TRBV24-1 to TRBJ1-1; no definite D call. Trimming took 4 bases from V and 2 from J, leaving 13 bases between them. The germline V gene encodes CDR1 KGHDR and CDR2 SFDVKD. This CDR3 has 15 residues. The chain's CDR3 is CATSEPLGSNTEAFF. CDR3 in DNA: TGTGCCACCAGTGAACCCCTAGGCAGTAACACTGAAGCTTTCTTT.

This clonotype showed up just a few times. DNA for the CDR3: TGCAGCGTTGAAGATGGCGGGAGGCGATCCCTCAATTCACCCCTCCACTTT. Encoded protein: CSVEDGGRRSLNSPLHF. This chain joins TRBV29-1 and TRBJ1-6; the D is unclear. This CDR3 spans 17 amino acids. V was cut by 0 bases and J by 7 bases, with 19 bases left in between. CDR1 and CDR2 (germline): SQVTM, ANQGSEA.

This clonotype was observed a handful of times. J is TRBJ1-2 and V is TRBV7-9, with D possibly being TRBD1 (5 bases). The V gene lost 1 base and the J gene lost 4 bases, with 13 bases spanning the gap. Germline CDR1 reads SEHNR; CDR2 reads FQNEAQ (reference sequence). This CDR3 contains 15 residues. The CDR3 DNA reads as TGTGCCAGCAGCTTAGGCTCCTCCACAGGCTATGGCTACACCTTC. Protein sequence: CASSLGSSTGYGYTF.

The chain uses TRBV6-6 and TRBJ2-7; D possibly corresponds to TRBD1 (6 bases). The CDR3 contains 13 residues. Trimming shortened V by 2 bases and J by 3 bases, and 8 bases separated the two germline ends. Germline CDR1 reads MNHNY; CDR2 reads SVGAGI (reference sequence). As DNA, the CDR3 is TGTGCCAGCAGTTACGGGACAAACTACGAGCAGTACTTC. Amino acids: CASSYGTNYEQYF.

There are a few counts of this clonotype. The chain has TRBV7-8 and TRBJ2-1, with D perhaps matching TRBD2 (6 bases). Looked up from germline, CDR1 is SGHVS and CDR2 is FQNEAQ. V was clipped by 5 bases and J by 3 bases, with 14 bases between them. The CDR3 length is 15 residues. The CDR3 DNA sequence: TGTGCCAGCAGCCCTAACGGGGGTTTCTACAATGAGCAGTTCTTC. Translated, it gives CASSPNGGFYNEQFF.

This chain uses TRBV7-6 with TRBJ2-3, with a possible D match to TRBD2 (5 bases). CDR3 length equals 17 residues. Trimming removed 2 bases from V and 1 base from J, with 16 bases in between. CDR1 is SGHVS, CDR2 FNYEAQ, per germline. Here the CDR3 DNA reads TGTGCCAGCAGCTTAAAGGAGGACGTTTTACGCACAGATACGCAGTATTTT. Its protein is CASSLKEDVLRTDTQYF. The variable domain in full, with the rest retrieved from reference TRBV7-6 and TRBJ2-3, is GAGVSQSPRYKVTKRGQDVALRCDPISGHVSLYWYRQALGQGPEFLTYFNYEAQQDKSGLPNDRFSAERPEGSISTLTIQRTEQRDSAMYRCASSLKEDVLRTDTQYFGPGTRLTVL.

This clonotype was seen a handful of times. The V and J genes are TRBV7-8 and TRBJ1-3, with 7 bases aligning to TRBD1. This CDR3 region has 16 residues. V lost 5 bases, J lost 4 bases, and 11 bases stayed unmatched. Germline CDR1 reads SGHVS; CDR2 reads FQNEAQ. CDR3 loop: CASSLLRQGPGNTIYF. The CDR3 nucleotides read TGTGCCAGCAGCCTCCTTCGACAGGGCCCAGGAAACACCATATATTTT.

Only a few counts were recorded for this clonotype. This chain connects TRBV30 to TRBJ2-4; TRBD1 aligns across 7 bases. J gave up 8 bases and V 0 bases, and 10 bases lay outside the gene matches. The germline CDR1 and CDR2 sequences are GTSNPN and SVGIG (reference sequence). The CDR3 is made up of 15 amino acids. The CDR3 spells CAWSVDTGVGDIQYF. The DNA of the CDR3 is TGTGCCTGGAGTGTAGATACAGGGGTTGGGGACATTCAGTACTTC.

This chain joins TRBV5-1 and TRBJ2-2; D is uncertain. The CDR3 is 11 residues long. The ends were cut back, 4 bases at V and 7 bases at J, with 5 bases in the middle. CDR1 is SGHRS and CDR2 is YFSETQ in the germline V gene. The CDR3 nucleotides are TGCGCCAGCAGCGTGGGCGGGGAGCTGTTTTTT. Its translation: CASSVGGELFF.

The rearrangement uses TRBV4-1 and TRBJ2-7; weak D call: TRBD2 (5 bases). This CDR3 is built from 14 residues. Germline V gene lookup returns CDR1 MGHRA and CDR2 YSYEKL. V was trimmed by 0 bases and J by 2 bases, leaving 8 bases between them. CDR3 DNA sequence: TGCGCCAGCAGCCAAGATGAGGGCCCCTACGAGCAGTACTTC. Protein: CASSQDEGPYEQYF.

This clonotype was observed a handful of times. V and J are TRBV29-1 and TRBJ2-7; weak D call: TRBD1 (6 bases). Trimming shortened V by 2 bases and J by 1 base, and 9 bases separated the two germline ends. In germline, CDR1 is SQVTM, CDR2 ANQGSEA. The CDR3 extends over 13 amino acids. The CDR3 DNA follows: TGCAGCGTTGAAACTAGGGGGTCCTACGAGCAGTACTTC. This gives the protein CSVETRGSYEQYF.

This clonotype was seen a few times. The V gene is TRBV2, the J gene TRBJ2-2; a possible D gene is TRBD1 (5 bases). The CDR3 runs to 13 residues. In germline, CDR1 is SNHLY, CDR2 FYNNEI. V was clipped by 4 bases and J by 3 bases, with 6 bases between them. The CDR3 nucleotides are TGTGCCAGCAGTGGGGGCCACACCGGGGAGCTGTTTTTT. Residues: CASSGGHTGELFF.

The chain combines TRBV12-3 or TRBV12-4 with TRBJ2-1, with 7 bases lining up with TRBD2. The CDR3 covers 15 residues. J lost 6 bases, V lost 2 bases, and 7 bases had no gene match. The CDR3 DNA is TGTGCCAGCAGTTTAATGGCGGGGAGGGGCAATGAGCAGTTCTTC. This encodes CASSLMAGRGNEQFF.

This clonotype was recorded a few times. The gene calls are TRBV7-9 and TRBJ2-3; 9 nucleotides match TRBD2. The V and J ends lost 2 bases and 3 bases, in that order; junction bases with no gene match: 9. CDR1 is SEHNR, CDR2 FQNEAQ, per germline (reference sequence). This CDR3 comprises 17 residues. The CDR3 sequence: CASSLSLAGDYTDTQYF. The CDR3, as DNA: TGTGCCAGCAGCTTATCGTTAGCGGGAGATTATACAGATACGCAGTATTTT.

This clonotype turned up a few times. The chain links TRBV2 to TRBJ1-2; 8 bases are a match to TRBD1. The CDR3 is 13 amino acids. Germline-derived CDR1 and CDR2 are SNHLY and FYNNEI. V shed 7 bases, J shed 3 bases, and the junction held 4 bases outside the gene matches. CDR3 coding DNA: TGTGCCAGCATCCCGGACAGGGACTATGGCTACACCTTC. It is translated as CASIPDRDYGYTF.

The rearrangement joins TRBV5-1 to TRBJ2-1; TRBD2 matches at 7 bases. J lost 5 bases, V lost 0 bases, and 8 bases had no gene match. The CDR3 consists of 16 residues. CDR1 is SGHRS, CDR2 YFSETQ, per germline. CDR3: CASSLGVAREHNEQFF. The DNA for the CDR3 is TGCGCCAGCAGCTTGGGGGTCGCGCGGGAGCACAATGAGCAGTTCTTC.

The chain combines TRBV7-3 with TRBJ2-7; D is possibly TRBD1 (5 bases). Between the trimmed V and J ends, which lost 2 bases and 5 bases, there was a span of 10 bases. CDR1 and CDR2 from the germline V gene are SGHTA and FQGTGA. The CDR3 has 13 residues. DNA of the CDR3: TGTGCCAGCAGCTTAGGGGCCGCAAACGAGCAGTACTTC. It encodes CASSLGAANEQYF.

The J gene is TRBJ2-7, the V gene TRBV5-1, with D tentatively TRBD2 (6 bases). The length of the CDR3 is 17 residues. The germline V gene encodes CDR1 SGHRS and CDR2 YFSETQ. Trimming removed 0 bases at V and 2 bases at J, with 18 bases between. CDR3 nucleotide sequence: TGCGCCAGCAGCTTGGCAACCGGGGGAACGAGGACCTACGAGCAGTACTTC. It specifies CASSLATGGTRTYEQYF. The full variable domain, with the rest looked up from reference TRBV5-1 and TRBJ2-7, is KAGVTQTPRYLIKTRGQQVTLSCSPISGHRSVSWYQQTPGQGLQFLFEYFSETQRNKGNFPGRFSGRQFSNSRSEMNVSTLELGDSALYLCASSLATGGTRTYEQYFGPGTRLTVT.

The chain joins TRBV15 to TRBJ1-2, with D possibly being TRBD1 (6 bases). Germline V gives CDR1 LNHNV, CDR2 YYDKDF (reference sequence). The CDR3 sequence is 18 residues long. V lost 1 base and J lost 0, with 18 bases in between. The CDR3 DNA sequence: TGTGCCACCAGCAGAGGTCTGGCAGGGGCCGCCCCTAACTATGGCTACACCTTC. This encodes CATSRGLAGAAPNYGYTF.

This clonotype came up many times. The V and J genes are TRBV4-3 and TRBJ1-5; TRBD1 matches 8 bases. V shed 0 bases, J shed 6 bases, and the junction held 10 bases outside the gene matches. Germline loops: CDR1 LGHNA, CDR2 YSLEER. CDR3 length: 17 amino acids. The CDR3 DNA is TGCGCCAGCAGCCAAGATTATGCAGGGGGCGCGAGTCAGCCCCAGCATTTT. Amino acid sequence: CASSQDYAGGASQPQHF.

V and J are TRBV19 and TRBJ1-1; weak D call: TRBD1 (5 bases). V shed 9 bases and J shed 6 bases, with 20 bases lying between them. The CDR3 has 14 amino acids. Germline V gene data show CDR1 as LNHDA and CDR2 as SQIVND (reference sequence). As DNA, the CDR3 is TGTGCCAGCCGGCCGGGACCTTGGGTAGCTGAAGCTTTCTTT. Its translation is CASRPGPWVAEAFF.

This clonotype was seen only a few times. The genes are TRBV27 and TRBJ2-7; TRBD2 matches at 9 bases. The CDR3 contains 15 residues. Germline values: CDR1 MNHEY, CDR2 SMNVEV (reference sequence). Trimming at V came to 6 bases and at J to 2 bases, leaving 8 bases not matched to a gene. CDR3 protein: CASRELAGVTYEQYF. The CDR3 nucleotides are TGTGCCAGCAGAGAGTTAGCGGGAGTTACCTACGAGCAGTACTTC.

There are a few counts of this clonotype. V is TRBV4-3 and J is TRBJ2-3; tentative D call: TRBD2 (6 bases). The V and J ends lost 2 bases and 6 bases respectively, with 21 bases between them. Germline V lookup: CDR1 LGHNA, CDR2 YSLEER. The CDR3 runs 17 residues. This CDR3 is CASSQFGGSGVGDTQYF. In nucleotides, the CDR3 is TGCGCCAGCAGCCAATTCGGTGGTAGCGGTGTGGGGGATACGCAGTATTTT.

The chain is built from TRBV25-1 and TRBJ1-1; D uncertain. Per the germline V gene, CDR1 is MGHDK and CDR2 is SYGVNS. CDR3 length: 12 amino acids. Trimming removed 1 base from V and 10 bases from J, with 10 bases in between. This CDR3 reads CASSESAFGAFF. CDR3 coding DNA: TGTGCCAGCAGTGAATCGGCATTCGGAGCTTTCTTT.

The CDR3 protein is CASSVGSSGEQYF. The CDR3 bases are TGTGCCAGCAGTGTGGGGTCCTCAGGCGAGCAGTACTTC. This chain links TRBV2 with TRBJ2-7; no firm D call. Germline loops: CDR1 SNHLY, CDR2 FYNNEI. Between the trimmed V and J ends, which lost 4 bases and 6 bases, there was a span of 13 bases. The CDR3 runs to 13 residues.

The V call is TRBV12-3 or TRBV12-4, the J call TRBJ1-1, with D perhaps TRBD1 (6 bases). The CDR3 has 16 amino acids. V was cut by 6 bases and J by 1 base, with 18 bases left in between. The CDR3 DNA reads as TGTGCCAGCAGCCCCGCCGGGGGCGCAGGGAACACTGAAGCTTTCTTT. Protein: CASSPAGGAGNTEAFF.

The table lists this clonotype with a few counts. This chain joins TRBV5-1 and TRBJ2-7, with 10 bases lining up with TRBD1. Germline-derived CDR1 and CDR2 are SGHRS and YFSETQ. The V segment lost 4 bases and the J segment 4 bases; nucleotides outside the gene matches: 8. The CDR3 sequence is 15 residues long. The CDR3 spells CASSKPGQGFYEQYF. The CDR3 nucleotides are TGCGCCAGCAGCAAACCGGGACAGGGGTTTTACGAGCAGTACTTC.

The chain is built from TRBV24-1 and TRBJ2-1; TRBD1 matches 8 bases. Trimming removed 6 bases from V and 4 bases from J; junction bases left unmatched: 4. The CDR3 loop spans 14 amino acids. Germline CDR1 KGHDR, CDR2 SFDVKD. The chain's CDR3 is CATSRQGAYNEQFF. CDR3 in DNA: TGTGCCACCAGTAGGCAGGGGGCTTACAATGAGCAGTTCTTC.